A selection of T cell receptor beta chains follows, all from one sample in a study of spatial heterogeneity in lung cancer. A single record per CDR3 protein comes from TCRdb applying MiXCR to the 5' RACE reads. The sample lists about 47,000 distinct CDR3 sequences; 6% to 8.5% were seen once. The material was PBMCs, obtained at follow-up. These receptors originate from a female donor with early-stage non-small cell lung cancer. The CDR3 runs from the conserved cysteine through the conserved F or W. A D gene is named only where the DNA matches it firmly. Expanded clones are given a class, and other clones once, few, many or no size at all.

CDR3nt	CDR3aa	v_gene	j_gene	abundance	d_gene
TGCGCCAGCAGCTTGGCCCAGGGAGCCTCGGGGACCCAGTACTTC	CASSLAQGASGTQYF	TRBV5-1	TRBJ2-5	many	.
TGTGCCAGCGAGGGGGGAGGAGAAAAACTGTTTTTT	CASEGGGEKLFF	TRBV12-3/TRBV12-4	TRBJ1-4	.	.
TGTGCCAGCAGCTTTGCAGGGCAGGCCGAGCAGTACTTC	CASSFAGQAEQYF	TRBV7-3	TRBJ2-7	few	.
TGTGCCAGCAGCCAATCGGACGGGAGCTCCTACAATGAGCAGTTCTTC	CASSQSDGSSYNEQFF	TRBV4-2	TRBJ2-1	few	.
TGTGCCAGCGGAAACAGGGGGAGGAACACTGAAGCTTTCTTT	CASGNRGRNTEAFF	TRBV6-2/TRBV6-3	TRBJ1-1	.	TRBD1
TGTGCCAGCCAGGAACTCCACTACGAGCAGTACTTC	CASQELHYEQYF	TRBV2	TRBJ2-7	few	.
TGTGCCAGCAGCTTAGGGGCGGGGAAGGAGACCCAGTACTTC	CASSLGAGKETQYF	TRBV7-2	TRBJ2-5	.	.
TGTGCCAATCTAGGGGAGCCGGGAGACAATGAGCAGTTCTTC	CANLGEPGDNEQFF	TRBV28	TRBJ2-1	many	.
TGCAGTGCACGACTTCTTCCTAATGAAAAACTGTTTTTT	CSARLLPNEKLFF	TRBV20-1	TRBJ1-4	.	.
TGTGCCAGCAGTTTGGGGGTCGAAAAACTGTTTTTT	CASSLGVEKLFF	TRBV12-3/TRBV12-4	TRBJ1-4	many	.
TGCAGTGCTAGAGCCCAGCCTGCGGGGGATGGGGCTTTCTTT	CSARAQPAGDGAFF	TRBV20-1	TRBJ1-1	many	.
TGCAGTGCCACAAAACAGGGGGCCAACTATGGCTACACCTTC	CSATKQGANYGYTF	TRBV20-1	TRBJ1-2	few	TRBD1
TGCGCCAGCGAAGAAGAGAGCAATCAGCCCCAGCATTTT	CASEEESNQPQHF	TRBV5-1	TRBJ1-5	many	.
TGTGCCAGCAGCTTAGGGGCCCTAGCGGGCCAGCCCCAGCATTTT	CASSLGALAGQPQHF	TRBV7-9	TRBJ1-5	many	.
TGTGCCAGCAGCTTTCGGGGGGATGGAGATACGCAGTATTTT	CASSFRGDGDTQYF	TRBV5-4	TRBJ2-3	.	TRBD2
TGCAGTGCTAGAGATTCAGGGAACCCCTATAATTCACCCCTCCACTTT	CSARDSGNPYNSPLHF	TRBV20-1	TRBJ1-6	many	.
TGTGCCAGTAGTATGACCGGCAGAAATCAGCCCCAGCATTTT	CASSMTGRNQPQHF	TRBV19	TRBJ1-5	.	.
TGTGCCAGCAGCTTAGCCCCGGGACCCAACTATGGCTACACCTTC	CASSLAPGPNYGYTF	TRBV7-9	TRBJ1-2	many	.
TGTGCCAGCAGTTACTCTTCGGGACAGAGCTCCTACGAGCAGTACTTC	CASSYSSGQSSYEQYF	TRBV6-5	TRBJ2-7	few	TRBD1
TGTGCCAGCAGCATCGGGACAAGTGGAAACACCATATATTTT	CASSIGTSGNTIYF	TRBV11-2	TRBJ1-3	many	.
TGTGCCAGCGGTTGGGGAGACATCGCTGAAGCTTTCTTT	CASGWGDIAEAFF	TRBV7-4	TRBJ1-1	few	.
TGTGCCAGCAGTCCTCGGCAGGGGTGGGTCTATGGCTACACCTTC	CASSPRQGWVYGYTF	TRBV7-2	TRBJ1-2	.	.
TGTGCCAGCAGTCTGTGGACTAGCGTAGGGAATGAGCAGTTCTTC	CASSLWTSVGNEQFF	TRBV7-2	TRBJ2-1	many	TRBD2
TGTGCCAGCAGTTTAATTCCAGGCACTGAAGCTTTCTTT	CASSLIPGTEAFF	TRBV28	TRBJ1-1	many	.
TGTGCCAGCAGCCAAGTGGCGGCAGCAGATACGCAGTATTTT	CASSQVAAADTQYF	TRBV3-1	TRBJ2-3	many	.
TGTGCCTGGAGTCCAAACAGGGGATACCAAGAGACCCAGTACTTC	CAWSPNRGYQETQYF	TRBV30	TRBJ2-5	few	TRBD1
TGTGCCAGCATGACCGTCGTACAGGGGAATTCACCCCTCCACTTT	CASMTVVQGNSPLHF	TRBV6-2/TRBV6-3	TRBJ1-6	many	TRBD1
TGTGCCAGCAGAGACAGGGGCCAACGAGAGACCCAGTACTTC	CASRDRGQRETQYF	TRBV6-5	TRBJ2-5	many	TRBD1
TGCGCCAGCAGCCAAGATGCCGGGGCCAGGTTTGAGCAGTACTTC	CASSQDAGARFEQYF	TRBV4-3	TRBJ2-7	many	.
TGCGCCAGCAGCCAAAACTCCCCCGTAACAGATACGCAGTATTTT	CASSQNSPVTDTQYF	TRBV4-3	TRBJ2-3	many	.
TGTGCCAGCAGCGGAGACGGCTACGAGCAGTACTTC	CASSGDGYEQYF	TRBV9	TRBJ2-7	many	.
TGTGCCAGCAGTTTGGAACAGCGAAATTCACCCCTCCACTTT	CASSLEQRNSPLHF	TRBV28	TRBJ1-6	many	.
TGTGCCAGCAGCCTAACCCCGGGGGGAGACAATGAGCAGTTCTTC	CASSLTPGGDNEQFF	TRBV9	TRBJ2-1	.	TRBD2
TGTGCCACCAGTGACCCGACAGGAGGAGAGACCCAGTACTTC	CATSDPTGGETQYF	TRBV24-1	TRBJ2-5	many	.
TGTGCCAGCGGGTTACTAGCCTCCAGCGACTACGAGCAGTACTTC	CASGLLASSDYEQYF	TRBV2	TRBJ2-7	many	.
TGCGCCAGCAGCTCCCGACAGAGCTCCTATAATTCACCCCTCCACTTT	CASSSRQSSYNSPLHF	TRBV5-1	TRBJ1-6	many	.
TGCAGTGCTCCGTCTAGCGGGGGGGCGGATACGCAGTATTTT	CSAPSSGGADTQYF	TRBV20-1	TRBJ2-3	medium-sized	TRBD2
TGTGCCAGCTCATCAGGGACAATGAACACTGAAGCTTTCTTT	CASSSGTMNTEAFF	TRBV18	TRBJ1-1	large	.
TGTGCTAGTGGTTTGTTCGGGACTAGATGGGAAGTAGCCCAGTACTTC	CASGLFGTRWEVAQYF	TRBV12-5	TRBJ2-5	many	TRBD2
TGTGCCAGCAGTTTAGCTAGGGACAGGGGCTACGAGCAGTACTTC	CASSLARDRGYEQYF	TRBV12-3/TRBV12-4	TRBJ2-7	many	TRBD1
TGCAGTGCTCGGCGGGGGGGCCCTAACACCGGGGAGCTGTTTTTT	CSARRGGPNTGELFF	TRBV20-1	TRBJ2-2	few	TRBD2
TGTGCCAGCAGCCAGCGGGGGGGCTTGGAGACCCAGTACTTC	CASSQRGGLETQYF	TRBV3-1	TRBJ2-5	.	TRBD2
TGTGCCAGCAGTTACTCCGACGAGAACACTGAAGCTTTCTTT	CASSYSDENTEAFF	TRBV6-5	TRBJ1-1	many	.
TGCAGCGTTGAAGATCAGTTGAGCAGCATGGGTGGCTACACCTTC	CSVEDQLSSMGGYTF	TRBV29-1	TRBJ1-2	many	.
TGTGCCAGCACCCTTCAGGGGACCCAGTACTTC	CASTLQGTQYF	TRBV28	TRBJ2-5	.	.